Described below is a single TCR beta chain sequence and its context. Its antigen is not known. Germline V gene data show CDR1 as SGHKS and CDR2 as YYEKEE (reference sequence). The CDR3 has 15 amino acids. V was clipped by 0 bases and J by 4 bases; unmatched bases: 7. These data belong to a study of cytomegalovirus exposure and HLA in healthy donors. Unrecorded immune exposure was likely among donors, who were nominally healthy when sampled. Findings and caveats of the study: Segments of the TCR beta V type were, in most cases, productive about 87% or about 30% of the time in an earlier analysis. Most TCR sequences proved rare, with some public TCRs found in many donors.

The PCR made use of 60 Vbeta and 13 Jbeta primers. Produced via immunoSEQ multiplex PCR; TCRdb's table is partial and in-frame only. The sample gives about 120,000 clones, around 74% of which show up once; about 30% is in the top ten. V and J are TRBV5-5 and TRBJ2-7; 7 bases agree with TRBD1. This TCR derives from a man aged 55 to 69 in good health and CMV-seropositive. The sample was PBMCs. CDR3 sequence: CASSLVRGRQYEQYF. DNA of the CDR3: TGTGCCAGCAGCTTGGTTAGGGGGCGCCAGTACGAGCAGTACTTC.